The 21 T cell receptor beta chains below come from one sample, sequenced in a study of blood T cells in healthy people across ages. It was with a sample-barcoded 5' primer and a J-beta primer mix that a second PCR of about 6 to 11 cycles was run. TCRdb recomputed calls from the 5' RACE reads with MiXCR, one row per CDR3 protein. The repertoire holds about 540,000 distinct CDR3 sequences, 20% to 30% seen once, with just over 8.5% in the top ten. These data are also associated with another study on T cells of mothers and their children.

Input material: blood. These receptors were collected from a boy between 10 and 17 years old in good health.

The CDR3: CASSQTGIAYEQYF. For the CDR3, the DNA is TGTGCCAGCAGTCAAACGGGGATTGCCTACGAGCAGTACTTC. J is TRBJ2-1 and V is TRBV12-3 or TRBV12-4, with a weak D call TRBD2 (5 bases). TRBJ2-7 explains the end of the DNA better; the J call may be wrong. The CDR3 is 14 amino acids.

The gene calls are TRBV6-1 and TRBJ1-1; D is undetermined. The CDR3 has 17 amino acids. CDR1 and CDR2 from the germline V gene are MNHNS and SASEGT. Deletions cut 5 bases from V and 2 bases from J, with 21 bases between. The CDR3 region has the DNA TGTGCCAGCAGTACATCCGGGTTGGGAATCTATAACACTGAAGCTTTCTTT. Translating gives CASSTSGLGIYNTEAFF.

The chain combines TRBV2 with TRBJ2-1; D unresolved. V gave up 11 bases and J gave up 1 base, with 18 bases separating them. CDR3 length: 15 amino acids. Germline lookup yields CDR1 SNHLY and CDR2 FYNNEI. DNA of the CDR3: TGTGCCGGCACCTCACCGGCAGTATCCTACAATGAGCAGTTCTTC. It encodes CAGTSPAVSYNEQFF.

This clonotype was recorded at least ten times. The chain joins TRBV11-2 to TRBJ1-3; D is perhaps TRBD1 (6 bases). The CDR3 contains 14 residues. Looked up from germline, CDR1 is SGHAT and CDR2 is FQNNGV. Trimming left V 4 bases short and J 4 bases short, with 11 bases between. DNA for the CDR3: TGTGCCAGCAGCTCAACAGGGACCGGAAACACCATATATTTT. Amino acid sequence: CASSSTGTGNTIYF.

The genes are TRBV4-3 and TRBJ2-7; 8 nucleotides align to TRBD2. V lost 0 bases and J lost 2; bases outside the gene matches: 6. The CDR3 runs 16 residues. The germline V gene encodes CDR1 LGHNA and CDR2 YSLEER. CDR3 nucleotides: TGCGCCAGCAGCCAAGATTTCGGGGGGGTGGCCTACGAGCAGTACTTC. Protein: CASSQDFGGVAYEQYF.

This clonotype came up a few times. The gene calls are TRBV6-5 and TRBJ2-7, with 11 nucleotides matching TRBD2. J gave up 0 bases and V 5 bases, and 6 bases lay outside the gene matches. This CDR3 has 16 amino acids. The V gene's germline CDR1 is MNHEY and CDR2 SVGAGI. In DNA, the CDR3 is TGTGCCAGCAGTCCCGGACTAGCGGGCCCCTCCTACGAGCAGTACTTC. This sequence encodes CASSPGLAGPSYEQYF.

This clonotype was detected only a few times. The CDR3 region has the DNA TGTGCCAGCAGCGTGGGACTAGCGCACTACAATGAGCAGTTCTTC. Encoded protein: CASSVGLAHYNEQFF. The V and J genes are TRBV9 and TRBJ2-1; TRBD2 matches at 10 bases. CDR3 length: 15 amino acids. The germline gives CDR1 SGDLS, CDR2 YYNGEE. With V trimmed by 2 bases and J by 3 bases, 2 bases remained unmatched.

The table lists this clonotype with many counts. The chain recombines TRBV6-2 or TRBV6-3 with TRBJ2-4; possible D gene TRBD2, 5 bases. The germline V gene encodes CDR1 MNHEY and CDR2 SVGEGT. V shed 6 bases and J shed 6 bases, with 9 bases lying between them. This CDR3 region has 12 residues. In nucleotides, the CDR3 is TGTGCCAGCAGGGCCGAGGGAAACATTCAGTACTTC. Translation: CASRAEGNIQYF.

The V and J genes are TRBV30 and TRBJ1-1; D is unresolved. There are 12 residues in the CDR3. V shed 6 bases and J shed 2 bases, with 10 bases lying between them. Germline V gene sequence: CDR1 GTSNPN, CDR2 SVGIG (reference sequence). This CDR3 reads CACYRGNTEAFF. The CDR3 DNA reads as TGTGCCTGCTACCGGGGAAACACTGAAGCTTTCTTT.

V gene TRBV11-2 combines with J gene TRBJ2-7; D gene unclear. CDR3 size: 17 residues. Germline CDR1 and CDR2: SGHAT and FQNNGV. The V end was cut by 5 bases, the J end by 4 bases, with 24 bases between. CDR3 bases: TGTGCCAGCAGCCTCACGCCTGGGGATTTTCCTAAGTACGAGCAGTACTTC. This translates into CASSLTPGDFPKYEQYF.

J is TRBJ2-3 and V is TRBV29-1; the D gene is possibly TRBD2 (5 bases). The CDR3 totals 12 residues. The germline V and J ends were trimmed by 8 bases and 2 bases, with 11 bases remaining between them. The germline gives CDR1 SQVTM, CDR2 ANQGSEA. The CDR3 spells CSSGITTDTQYF. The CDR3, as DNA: TGCAGCTCCGGGATCACCACAGATACGCAGTATTTT.

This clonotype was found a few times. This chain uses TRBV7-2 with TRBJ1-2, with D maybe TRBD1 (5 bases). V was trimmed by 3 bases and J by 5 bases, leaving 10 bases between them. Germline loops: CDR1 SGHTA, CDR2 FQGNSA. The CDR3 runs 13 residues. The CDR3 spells CASSLTDIYGYTF. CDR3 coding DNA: TGTGCCAGCAGCTTGACAGATATTTATGGCTACACCTTC.

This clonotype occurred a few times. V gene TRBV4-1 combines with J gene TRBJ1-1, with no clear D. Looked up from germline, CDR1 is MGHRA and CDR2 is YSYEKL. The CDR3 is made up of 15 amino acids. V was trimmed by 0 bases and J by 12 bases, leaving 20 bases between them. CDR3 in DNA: TGCGCCAGCAGCCAAGATGCCGGATTAAACCGTAGGTCTTTCTTT. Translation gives CASSQDAGLNRRSFF.

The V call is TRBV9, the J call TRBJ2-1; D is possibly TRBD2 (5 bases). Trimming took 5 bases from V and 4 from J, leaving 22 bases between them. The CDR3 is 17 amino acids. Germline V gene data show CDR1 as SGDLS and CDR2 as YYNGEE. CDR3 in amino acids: CASSTDSLEGRYNEQFF. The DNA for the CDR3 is TGTGCCAGCAGTACAGACTCACTAGAAGGACGGTACAATGAGCAGTTCTTC.

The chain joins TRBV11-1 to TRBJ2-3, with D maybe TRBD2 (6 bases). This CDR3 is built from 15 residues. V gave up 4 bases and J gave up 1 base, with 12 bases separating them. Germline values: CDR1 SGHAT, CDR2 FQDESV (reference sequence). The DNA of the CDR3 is TGTGCCAGCAGCTCGCGGGGCTCTGGCACAGATACGCAGTATTTT. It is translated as CASSSRGSGTDTQYF.

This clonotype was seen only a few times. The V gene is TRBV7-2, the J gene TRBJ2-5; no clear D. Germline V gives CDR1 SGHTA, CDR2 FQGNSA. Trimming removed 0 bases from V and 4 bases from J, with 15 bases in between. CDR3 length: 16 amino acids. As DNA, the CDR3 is TGTGCCAGCAGCTTAGCTTTGTTTGGCAGAGGAGAGACCCAGTACTTC. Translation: CASSLALFGRGETQYF.

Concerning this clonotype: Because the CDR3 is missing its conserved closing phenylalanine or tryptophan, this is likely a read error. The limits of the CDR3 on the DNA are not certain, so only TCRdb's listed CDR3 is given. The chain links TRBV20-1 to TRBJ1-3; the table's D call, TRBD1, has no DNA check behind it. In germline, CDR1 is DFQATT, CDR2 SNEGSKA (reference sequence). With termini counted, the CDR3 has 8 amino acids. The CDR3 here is CSARDQAA.

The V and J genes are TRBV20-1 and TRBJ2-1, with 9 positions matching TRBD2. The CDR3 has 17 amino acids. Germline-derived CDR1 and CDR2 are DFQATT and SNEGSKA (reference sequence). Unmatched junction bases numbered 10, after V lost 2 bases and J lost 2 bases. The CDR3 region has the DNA TGCAGTGCTAGACCGACTCTCCGACTAGCGGCCTACAATGAGCAGTTCTTC. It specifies CSARPTLRLAAYNEQFF.

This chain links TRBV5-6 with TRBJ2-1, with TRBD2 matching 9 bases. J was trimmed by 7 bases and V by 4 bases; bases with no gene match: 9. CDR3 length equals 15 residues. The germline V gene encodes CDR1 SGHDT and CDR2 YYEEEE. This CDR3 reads CASSLFAGGQNEQFF. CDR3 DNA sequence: TGTGCCAGCAGCCTATTTGCGGGGGGGCAAAATGAGCAGTTCTTC.

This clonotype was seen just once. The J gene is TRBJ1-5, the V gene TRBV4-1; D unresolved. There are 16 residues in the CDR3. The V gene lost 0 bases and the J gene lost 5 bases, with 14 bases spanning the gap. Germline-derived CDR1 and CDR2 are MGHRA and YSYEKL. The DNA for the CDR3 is TGCGCCAGCAGCCAAGATCGGGGTGATTGGGATCAGCCCCAGCATTTT. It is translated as CASSQDRGDWDQPQHF.

Here the CDR3 DNA reads TGCAGTGCTAGGGCTACAGGGAGCACTGAAGCTTTCTTT. Amino acids: CSARATGSTEAFF. The rearrangement uses TRBV20-1 and TRBJ1-1; D is possibly TRBD1 (6 bases). CDR3 length: 13 amino acids. V was pared by 3 bases and J by 4 bases, with 12 bases between. From germline, CDR1 is DFQATT and CDR2 SNEGSKA (reference sequence).